This record concerns one T cell receptor beta chain sequence. The table lists this clonotype with many counts. Its antigen is unknown. No base quality information exists; no much larger clone differs at one position. The entry originates in a study of blood T cells in healthy people across ages (dated by TCRdb to the mid-2010s). At the level of the whole study: In model experiments, template switching captured about one uniquely barcoded TCR beta cDNA molecule for every two T cells. Four age groups were formed from the donors: young (average approximately 15 years), middle-aged (just under 40), aged (62) and long-lived (roughly 81). Using deep sequencing normalized with unique cDNA molecular identifiers, the study measured how TCR beta repertoire diversity changes with age. Donors of different ages were randomly distributed across sequencing lanes to avoid experimental bias. For two donors (one aged 18 to 29 and one aged 80 or older), the study analyzed two additional independent replicas of 1 million unique cDNA reads from the same blood draw.

Results the study describes overall, beyond this receptor: As age increased, observed TCR beta diversity per million T cells dropped in a roughly linear way, and a significant reduction was already evident by age 40. Since profiling was done on bulk unsorted PBMCs, naive and antigen-experienced compartments could not be conclusively compared. Compared with the aged group, the long-lived group had more naive CD4+ T cells, fewer expanded clones and increased TCR diversity, a pattern suggesting age selection. Estimates of total diversity based on one million sequenced T cells were regarded as lower bounds and as underestimates. The percentage of naive T cells measured by flow cytometry correlated strongly with observed TCR beta diversity. Because the CMV infection status of the donors was unknown, age-related changes in expanded clonotypes may potentially have been confounded.

Libraries came from 5' RACE. This sample was sequenced with an Illumina HiSeq 2500. The second PCR ran for about 6 to 11 cycles and used a J-beta primer mix along with a sample-barcoded 5' primer. A unique molecular identifier was introduced onto each TCR beta cDNA molecule by a template-switch 5' adaptor carrying 12 random nucleotides. At least 2.5 million CDR3-containing paired-end reads were obtained from each sample. All of the RNA was converted into first-strand cDNA using the Mint cDNA synthesis kit, with a TRBC-specific oligonucleotide serving as the primer. Following uracil-DNA glycosylase treatment, a first 18-cycle PCR with universal primers M1SS and BC2_uni_R was performed on all cDNA. The authors' analysis ran thus. For normalization, 1 million high-quality reads were randomly selected from each sample, with every read carrying a distinct molecular identifier. Reads sharing molecular identifiers were discarded rather than binned into consensus sequences. MiTCR, set to a Q25 quality threshold and the strictest error-elimination algorithm, was used for CDR3 identification, clonotype clustering and error correction. A nonparametric unseen species model with Euler transformation was used to estimate lower-bound total TCR beta diversity. The public reads were reanalyzed by TCRdb: fastp trimming at Q25, MiXCR alignment, in-frame beta chains only. Merged by CDR3 protein, the rows form single entries marked with the most common genes and DNA. In this record, the V and J calls reflect TCRdb's handling and not the investigators' own analysis. This sample has about 1,800,000 distinct CDR3 sequences in its table, and roughly 27% of those were observed once. The top ten clones comprise around 7.7% of the sample.

Donors were 40 or so systemically healthy Caucasian individuals from Russia aged about 6 to 100 years. Approximately 9.7 milliliters of peripheral blood were drawn from each donor into EDTA-treated Vacutainer tubes. Ficoll-Paque density-gradient centrifugation was used to isolate PBMCs, with at least 7 million per sample. Total RNA was extracted from PBMCs with Trizol reagent, with at least 6 micrograms obtained per sample. For every donor, flow cytometry on a PBMC aliquot measured the percentage of naive CD45RAhigh/CD27high T cells. The junction carries 13 bases between V and J, which are trimmed by 0 bases and 13 bases respectively. The CDR3 contains 13 residues, cysteine and phenylalanine counted. Only the CDR3 region is kept as DNA, spanning 39 bases read in frame from base 1. In the germline V gene, CDR1 corresponds to MNHEY and CDR2 to SVGAGI.

This TCR derives from a woman in her 30s in good health. Recombination connected TRBV6-5 to TRBJ2-1; tentative D gene TRBD2, with 5 bases matching. What was sequenced was blood. CDR3 protein: CASSYSSGIYQFF. At the DNA level, the sequence is TGTGCCAGCAGTTACTCGTCCGGGATTTACCAGTTCTTC.